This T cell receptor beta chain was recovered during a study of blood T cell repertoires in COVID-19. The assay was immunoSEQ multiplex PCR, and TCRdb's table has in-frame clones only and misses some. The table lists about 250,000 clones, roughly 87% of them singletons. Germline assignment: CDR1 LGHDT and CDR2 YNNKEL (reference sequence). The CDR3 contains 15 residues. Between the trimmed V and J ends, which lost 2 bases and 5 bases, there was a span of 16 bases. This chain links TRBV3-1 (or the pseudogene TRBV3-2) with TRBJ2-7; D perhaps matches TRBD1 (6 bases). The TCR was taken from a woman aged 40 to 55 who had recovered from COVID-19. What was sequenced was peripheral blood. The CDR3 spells CASSQILGAVNEQYF. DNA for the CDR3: TGTGCCAGCAGCCAAATATTGGGGGCCGTAAACGAGCAGTACTTC.